This TCR beta chain was sequenced during a study of cytomegalovirus exposure and HLA in healthy donors. PCR primers comprised 60 Vbeta and 13 Jbeta primers. TCRdb's copy holds only in-frame clones and misses some; the assay was immunoSEQ multiplex PCR. The sample yields approximately 160,000 clones, about 81% seen once. Study results and caveats: The study assumed roughly uniform donor sequencing depth for presence/absence analyses. Among the CMV-associated chains, a few were confirmed in vitro as specific for CMV antigens. A cluster of highly shared sequence variants was likely a sequencing artifact.

Germline V CDR1 and CDR2: SGHRS, YFSETQ. V dropped 4 bases and J dropped 6; count of bases not matched to a gene: 4. The CDR3 extends over 13 amino acids. A word on this clone: Antigen: not known.

What was sequenced was PBMCs. The chain recombines TRBV5-1 with TRBJ1-2, with 9 bases fitting TRBD1. The receptor's source is a woman aged 18-35 years in good health and CMV-seronegative. The CDR3 region has the DNA TGCGCCAGCAGCCCCTGGGACAGGGATGGCTACACCTTC. Translating it yields CASSPWDRDGYTF. The whole variable domain, filled in from reference TRBV5-1 and TRBJ1-2, reads KAGVTQTPRYLIKTRGQQVTLSCSPISGHRSVSWYQQTPGQGLQFLFEYFSETQRNKGNFPGRFSGRQFSNSRSEMNVSTLELGDSALYLCASSPWDRDGYTFGSGTRLTVV.